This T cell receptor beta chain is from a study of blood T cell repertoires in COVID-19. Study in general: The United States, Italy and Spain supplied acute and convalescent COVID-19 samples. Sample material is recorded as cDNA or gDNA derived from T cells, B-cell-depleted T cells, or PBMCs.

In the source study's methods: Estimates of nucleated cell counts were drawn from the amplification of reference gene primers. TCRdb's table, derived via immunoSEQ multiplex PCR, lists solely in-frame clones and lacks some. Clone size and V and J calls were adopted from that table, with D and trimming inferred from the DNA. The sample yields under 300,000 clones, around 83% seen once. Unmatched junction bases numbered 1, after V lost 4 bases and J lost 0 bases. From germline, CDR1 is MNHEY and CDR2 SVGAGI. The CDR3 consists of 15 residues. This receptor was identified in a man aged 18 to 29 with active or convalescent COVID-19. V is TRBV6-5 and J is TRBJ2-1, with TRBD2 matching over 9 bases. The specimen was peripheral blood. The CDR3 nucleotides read TGTGCCAGCAGTTGGACTAGCGACTCCTACAATGAGCAGTTCTTC. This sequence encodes CASSWTSDSYNEQFF.